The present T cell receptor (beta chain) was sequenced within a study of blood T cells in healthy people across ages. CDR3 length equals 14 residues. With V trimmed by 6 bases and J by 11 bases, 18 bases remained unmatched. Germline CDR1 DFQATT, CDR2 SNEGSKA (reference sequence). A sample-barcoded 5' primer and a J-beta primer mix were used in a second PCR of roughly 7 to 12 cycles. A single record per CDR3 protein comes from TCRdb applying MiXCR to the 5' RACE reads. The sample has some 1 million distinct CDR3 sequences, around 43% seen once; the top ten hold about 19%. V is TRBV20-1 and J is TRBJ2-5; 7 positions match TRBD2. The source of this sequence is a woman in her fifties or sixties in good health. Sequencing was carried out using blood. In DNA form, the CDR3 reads TGCAGTGCCAACCATCTAGCGGACTACAATGAGCAGTACTTC. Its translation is CSANHLADYNEQYF.